This TCR beta chain was obtained from a study of OX40 agonist ivuxolimab in advanced cancers. The overall study: Every patient in dose escalation had hepatocellular carcinoma, melanoma, renal cell or head and neck cancer.

Some clones are missing from TCRdb's copy, which holds only in-frame ones; the method was immunoSEQ multiplex PCR. The profile shows approximately 80,000 clones, roughly nine tenths of them singletons. As regards this clone: The antigen is not known.

General study points: CD4+ and CD8+ blood T cells expanded clonally by week 6 at 0.1 to 3.0 mg/kg.

Trimming cost V 2 bases and J 5 bases; bases outside gene matches: 7. Germline V gene sequence: CDR1 MDHEN, CDR2 SYDVKM. The CDR3 runs to 16 residues. This specimen consisted of CD4+ or CD8+ T cells sorted from blood, obtained in a trial of the OX40 agonist ivuxolimab. This chain connects TRBV28 to TRBJ1-4, with 8 positions matching TRBD1. The TCR comes from an adult with an advanced solid tumor such as melanoma, head and neck, liver or kidney cancer. DNA of the CDR3: TGTGCCAGCAGTTTACAGGGGGCGATTAAAAATGAAAAACTGTTTTTT. Translating gives CASSLQGAIKNEKLFF.